This T cell receptor (beta chain) comes out of a study of cytomegalovirus exposure and HLA in healthy donors. Per the germline V gene, CDR1 is SGHTA and CDR2 is FQGNSA. The CDR3 consists of 19 residues. V was clipped by 5 bases and J by 1 base; unmatched bases: 13. General study findings and limits: For presence/absence analyses, sequencing depth was assumed to be roughly uniform across donors. No immune exposure information besides CMV serostatus was available. Despite most TCR sequences being rare, some public TCRs occurred in many donors.

A multiplex PCR was run with 60 Vbeta primers and 13 Jbeta primers. Produced via immunoSEQ multiplex PCR; TCRdb's table is partial and in-frame only. The sample records about 55,000 clones, 65% to 85% being singletons. Remarks on this clone: Its specificity is not known.

The J gene is TRBJ2-4, the V gene TRBV7-2; TRBD1 agrees at 11 bases. The specimen sequenced was PBMCs. This sequence originates from a man aged 25 to 45 in good health and CMV-seronegative. The CDR3 DNA is TGTGCCAGCAGCCCCAACGGACAGGGGGCGCGACTGGCCAAAAACATTCAGTACTTC. This gives the protein CASSPNGQGARLAKNIQYF.